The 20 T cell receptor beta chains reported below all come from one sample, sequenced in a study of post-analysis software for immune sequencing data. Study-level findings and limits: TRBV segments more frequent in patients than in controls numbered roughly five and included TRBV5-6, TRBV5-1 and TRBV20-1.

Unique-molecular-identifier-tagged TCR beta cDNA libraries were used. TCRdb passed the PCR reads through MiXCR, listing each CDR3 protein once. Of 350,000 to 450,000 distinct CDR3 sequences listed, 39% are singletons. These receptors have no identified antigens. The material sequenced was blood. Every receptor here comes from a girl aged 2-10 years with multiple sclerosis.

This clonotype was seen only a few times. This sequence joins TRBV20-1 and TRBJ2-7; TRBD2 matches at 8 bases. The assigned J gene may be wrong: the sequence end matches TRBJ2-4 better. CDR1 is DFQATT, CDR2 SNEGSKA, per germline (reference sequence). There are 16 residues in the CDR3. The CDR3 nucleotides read TGCAGTGCTAGAACCTGGGACGGGAGGGCCTCGGGCATTCAGTACTTC. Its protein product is CSARTWDGRASGIQYF.

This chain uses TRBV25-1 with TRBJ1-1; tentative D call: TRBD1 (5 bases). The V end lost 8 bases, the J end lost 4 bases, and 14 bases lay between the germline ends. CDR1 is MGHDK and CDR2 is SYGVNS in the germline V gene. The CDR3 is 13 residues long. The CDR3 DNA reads TGTGCCAGCCGTGCCCGGGGCTCCACTGAAGCTTTCTTT. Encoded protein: CASRARGSTEAFF.

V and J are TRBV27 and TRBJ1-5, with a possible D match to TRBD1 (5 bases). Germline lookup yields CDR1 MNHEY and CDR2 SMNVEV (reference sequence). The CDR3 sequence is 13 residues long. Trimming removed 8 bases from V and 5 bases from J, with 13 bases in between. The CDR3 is CASSPWGDQPQHF. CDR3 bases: TGTGCCAGCTCCCCGTGGGGGGATCAGCCCCAGCATTTT.

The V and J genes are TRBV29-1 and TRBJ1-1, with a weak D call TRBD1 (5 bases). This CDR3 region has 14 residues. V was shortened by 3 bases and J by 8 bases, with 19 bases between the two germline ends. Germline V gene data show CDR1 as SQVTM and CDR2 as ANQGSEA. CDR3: CSVDGGTEILEAFF. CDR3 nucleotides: TGCAGCGTTGATGGCGGGACGGAGATTCTGGAAGCTTTCTTT. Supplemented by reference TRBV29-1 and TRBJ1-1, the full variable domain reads SAVISQKPSRDICQRGTSLTIQCQVDSQVTMMFWYRQQPGQSLTLIATANQGSEATYESGFVIDKFPISRPNLTFSTLTVSNMSPEDSSIYLCSVDGGTEILEAFFGQGTRLTVV.

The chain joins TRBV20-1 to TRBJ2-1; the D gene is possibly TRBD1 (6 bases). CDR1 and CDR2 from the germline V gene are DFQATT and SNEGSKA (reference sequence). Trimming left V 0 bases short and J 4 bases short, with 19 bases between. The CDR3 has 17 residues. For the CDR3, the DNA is TGCAGTGCTAGAGACAGGGGAAGGACGGGTGGATACAATGAGCAGTTCTTC. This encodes CSARDRGRTGGYNEQFF.

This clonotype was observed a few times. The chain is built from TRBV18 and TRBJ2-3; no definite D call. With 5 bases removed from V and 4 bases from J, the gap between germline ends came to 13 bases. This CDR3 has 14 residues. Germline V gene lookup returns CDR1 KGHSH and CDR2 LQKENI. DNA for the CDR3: TGTGCCAGCTCATCGTCTGACGGATCAGATACGCAGTATTTT. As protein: CASSSSDGSDTQYF.

In nucleotides, the CDR3 is TGTGCCAGCAGTTTGTTGACAGGGTTTCGAGAGGCAGATACGCAGTATTTT. Translating gives CASSLLTGFREADTQYF. The rearrangement links TRBV28 to TRBJ2-3; 7 positions agree with TRBD1. Germline assignment: CDR1 MDHEN and CDR2 SYDVKM. The CDR3 length is 17 residues. Losses at the gene ends were 3 bases for V and 4 bases for J; bases not matched to a gene: 13.

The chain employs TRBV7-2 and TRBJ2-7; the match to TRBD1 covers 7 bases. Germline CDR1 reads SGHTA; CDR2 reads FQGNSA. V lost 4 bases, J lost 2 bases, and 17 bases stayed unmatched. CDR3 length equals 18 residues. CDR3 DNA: TGTGCCAGCAGCTCCTCGGGACAGAGAGAGAGAGCCGCCTACGAGCAGTACTTC. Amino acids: CASSSSGQRERAAYEQYF. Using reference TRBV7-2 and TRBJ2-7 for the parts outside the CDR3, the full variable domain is GAGVSQSPSNKVTEKGKDVELRCDPISGHTALYWYRQSLGQGLEFLIYFQGNSAPDKSGLPSDRFSAERTGGSVSTLTIQRTQQEDSAVYLCASSSSGQRERAAYEQYFGPGTRLTVT.

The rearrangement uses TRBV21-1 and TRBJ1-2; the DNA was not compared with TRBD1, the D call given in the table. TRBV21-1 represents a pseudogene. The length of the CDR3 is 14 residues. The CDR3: CASSKERTGNGYTF. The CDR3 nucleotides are TGTGCCAGCAGCAAAGAAAGGACAGGGAATGGCTACACCTTC.

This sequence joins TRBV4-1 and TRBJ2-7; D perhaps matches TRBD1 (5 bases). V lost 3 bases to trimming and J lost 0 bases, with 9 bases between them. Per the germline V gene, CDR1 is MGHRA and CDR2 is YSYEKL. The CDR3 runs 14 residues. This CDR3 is CASSHRVSSYEQYF. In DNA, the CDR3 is TGCGCCAGCAGCCACAGGGTTTCCTCCTACGAGCAGTACTTC.

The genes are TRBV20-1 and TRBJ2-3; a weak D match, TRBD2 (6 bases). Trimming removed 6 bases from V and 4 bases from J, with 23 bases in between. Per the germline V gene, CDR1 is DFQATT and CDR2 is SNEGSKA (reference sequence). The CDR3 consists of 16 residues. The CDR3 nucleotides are TGCAGTGCCGTCTCGTATGGGCGGGATACCGCAGATACGCAGTATTTT. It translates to CSAVSYGRDTADTQYF.

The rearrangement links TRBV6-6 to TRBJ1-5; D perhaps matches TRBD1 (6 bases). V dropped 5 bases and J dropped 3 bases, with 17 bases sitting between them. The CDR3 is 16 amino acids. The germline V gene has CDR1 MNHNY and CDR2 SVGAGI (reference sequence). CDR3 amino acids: CASSDEQGGNNQPQHF. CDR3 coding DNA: TGTGCCAGCAGTGACGAACAGGGTGGGAACAATCAGCCCCAGCATTTT.

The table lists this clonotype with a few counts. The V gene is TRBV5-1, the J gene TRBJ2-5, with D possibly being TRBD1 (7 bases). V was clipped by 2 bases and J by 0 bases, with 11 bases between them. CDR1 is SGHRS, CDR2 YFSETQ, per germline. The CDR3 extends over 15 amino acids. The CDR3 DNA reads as TGCGCCAGCAGCTTCGGGGGACAGTACCAAGAGACCCAGTACTTC. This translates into CASSFGGQYQETQYF.

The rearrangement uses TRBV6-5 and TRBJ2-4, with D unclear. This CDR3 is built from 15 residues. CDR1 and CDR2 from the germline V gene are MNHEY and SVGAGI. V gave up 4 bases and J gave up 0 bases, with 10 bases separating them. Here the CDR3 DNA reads TGTGCCAGCAGTTCATCACTCCAAGCCAAAAACATTCAGTACTTC. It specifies CASSSSLQAKNIQYF.

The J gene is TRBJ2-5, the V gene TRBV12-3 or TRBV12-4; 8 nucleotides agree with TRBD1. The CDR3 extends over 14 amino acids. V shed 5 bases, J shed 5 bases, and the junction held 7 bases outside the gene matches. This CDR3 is CASSPRQGWETQYF. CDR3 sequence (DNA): TGTGCCAGCAGTCCTAGACAGGGGTGGGAGACCCAGTACTTC.

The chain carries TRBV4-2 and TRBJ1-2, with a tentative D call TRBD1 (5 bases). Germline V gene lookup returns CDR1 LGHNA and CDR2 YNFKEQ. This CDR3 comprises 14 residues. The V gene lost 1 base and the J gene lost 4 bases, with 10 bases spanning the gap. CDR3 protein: CASSQVGQGYGYTF. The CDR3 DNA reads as TGTGCCAGCAGCCAAGTAGGGCAGGGCTATGGCTACACCTTC.

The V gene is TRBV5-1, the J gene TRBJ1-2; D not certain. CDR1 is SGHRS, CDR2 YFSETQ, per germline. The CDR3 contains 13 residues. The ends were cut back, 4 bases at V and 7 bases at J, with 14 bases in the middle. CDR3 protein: CASSRNNPRGYTF. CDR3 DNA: TGCGCCAGCAGCAGAAACAACCCGCGTGGCTACACCTTC.

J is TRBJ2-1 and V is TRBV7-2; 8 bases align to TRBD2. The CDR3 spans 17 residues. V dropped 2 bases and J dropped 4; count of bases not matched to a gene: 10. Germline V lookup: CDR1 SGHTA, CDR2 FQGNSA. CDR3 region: CASSLLSGRGNYNEQFF. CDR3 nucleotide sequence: TGTGCCAGCAGCTTATTATCCGGGAGGGGAAATTACAATGAGCAGTTCTTC.

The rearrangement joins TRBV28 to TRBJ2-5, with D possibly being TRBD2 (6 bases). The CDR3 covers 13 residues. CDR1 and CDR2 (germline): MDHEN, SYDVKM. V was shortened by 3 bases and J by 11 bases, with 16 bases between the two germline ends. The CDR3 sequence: CASSFEGHREQYF. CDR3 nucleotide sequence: TGTGCCAGCAGTTTCGAAGGGCATCGGGAGCAGTACTTC.

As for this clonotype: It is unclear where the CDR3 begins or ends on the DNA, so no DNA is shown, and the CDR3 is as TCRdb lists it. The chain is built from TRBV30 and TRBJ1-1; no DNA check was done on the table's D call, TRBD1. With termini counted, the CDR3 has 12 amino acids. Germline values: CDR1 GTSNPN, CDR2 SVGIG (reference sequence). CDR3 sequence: CAWSSGQGVAFF.